The 15 T cell receptor beta chains presented below share a single source sample, sequenced in a study of T cells in Graves' hyperthyroidism and ophthalmopathy. Authors of the study amplified TCR beta CDR3 regions from RNA transcripts. When the TCR CDR3 underwent first-round RT-PCR, the HTBI primer set was used. Each CDR3 protein is one row after TCRdb ran MiXCR on the multiplex PCR reads. Of about 640,000 distinct CDR3 sequences listed, 14% were seen once; the top ten hold 9.5% to 15%. The sample consisted of blood. These receptor sequences come from a woman in her 50s with Graves' ophthalmopathy.

The chain combines TRBV27 with TRBJ2-5; D may be TRBD2 (6 bases). The CDR3 has 14 amino acids. V dropped 6 bases and J dropped 4 bases, with 15 bases sitting between them. Germline V gene lookup returns CDR1 MNHEY and CDR2 SMNVEV (reference sequence). CDR3 sequence: CASRLILAPETQYF. The CDR3 DNA sequence: TGTGCCAGCAGACTAATACTAGCTCCAGAGACCCAGTACTTC.

This chain uses TRBV4-1 with TRBJ1-1, with TRBD1 matching 10 bases. V trimming: 4 bases; J trimming: 4 bases; junction bases outside the gene matches: 12. The CDR3 spans 17 residues. Germline assignment: CDR1 MGHRA and CDR2 YSYEKL. This CDR3 reads CASSPMGQGLSGTEAFF. CDR3 sequence (DNA): TGCGCCAGCAGCCCCATGGGACAGGGGCTAAGCGGCACTGAAGCTTTCTTT.

At least ten counts were recorded for this clonotype. This rearrangement joins TRBV7-9 to TRBJ2-2; D unclear. The CDR3 sequence is 12 residues long. V was shortened by 4 bases and J by 4 bases, with 4 bases between the two germline ends. Germline V gene data show CDR1 as SEHNR and CDR2 as FQNEAQ (reference sequence). In DNA form, the CDR3 reads TGTGCCAGCAGCTCCCTCACCGGGGAGCTGTTTTTT. Its protein is CASSSLTGELFF.

This clonotype has a count of ten or more. CDR3 nucleotides: TGTGCCAGCAGTGAAGCGGGCGGGGAAGAGACCCAGTACTTC. Amino acids: CASSEAGGEETQYF. This chain connects TRBV2 to TRBJ2-5; D may be TRBD2 (6 bases). V gave up 0 bases and J gave up 3 bases, with 8 bases separating them. The CDR3 runs to 14 residues. Germline loops: CDR1 SNHLY, CDR2 FYNNEI.

This clonotype was observed at least ten times. The V gene is TRBV2, the J gene TRBJ1-5; D possibly corresponds to TRBD1 (6 bases). With 9 bases removed from V and 3 bases from J, the gap between germline ends came to 18 bases. Per germline, CDR1 SNHLY and CDR2 FYNNEI. The length of the CDR3 is 15 residues. In DNA, the CDR3 is TGTGCCAGTTCCACCGGGACACGGAACAATCAGCCCCAGCATTTT. The encoded protein is CASSTGTRNNQPQHF.

The V gene is TRBV19, the J gene TRBJ2-1; TRBD2 agrees at 7 bases. This CDR3 region has 14 residues. CDR1 LNHDA and CDR2 SQIVND come from the germline V gene (reference sequence). Trimming removed 8 bases from V and 6 bases from J; junction bases left unmatched: 10. CDR3 sequence (DNA): TGTGCCAGTGGAACTCCGGGACTATCCAATGAGCAGTTCTTC. Encoded protein: CASGTPGLSNEQFF.

This clonotype was seen more than once but under ten times. V gene TRBV6-1 combines with J gene TRBJ1-4; D is ambiguous. V was shortened by 7 bases and J by 0 bases, with 12 bases between the two germline ends. Germline lookup yields CDR1 MNHNS and CDR2 SASEGT. This CDR3 comprises 15 residues. The CDR3 here is CASNVQSATNEKLFF. Here the CDR3 DNA reads TGTGCCAGCAACGTACAGAGTGCAACTAATGAAAAACTGTTTTTT.

This clonotype showed up many times. V usage is TRBV28 and J usage is TRBJ1-2, with D perhaps TRBD1 (5 bases). The CDR3 contains 16 residues. V lost 5 bases, J lost 0 bases, and 16 bases lay in between. Per the germline V gene, CDR1 is MDHEN and CDR2 is SYDVKM. In DNA, the CDR3 is TGTGCCAGCAGTAATCTTCAGGGTCGTCCTAACTATGGCTACACCTTC. Amino acid sequence: CASSNLQGRPNYGYTF.

This clonotype was counted many times. The J gene is TRBJ1-2, the V gene TRBV3-1; the D is unclear. Germline CDR1 LGHDT, CDR2 YNNKEL (reference sequence). CDR3 length: 17 amino acids. V lost 2 bases to trimming and J lost 5 bases, with 21 bases between them. For the CDR3, the DNA is TGTGCCAGCAGCCAAAACCACCGGGAAGGGCATTTTTATGGCTACACCTTC. Translation: CASSQNHREGHFYGYTF. Combining the CDR3 with reference TRBV3-1 and TRBJ1-2 gives the whole variable domain DTAVSQTPKYLVTQMGNDKSIKCEQNLGHDTMYWYKQDSKKFLKIMFSYNNKELIINETVPNRFSPKSPDKAHLNLHINSLELGDSAVYFCASSQNHREGHFYGYTFGSGTRLTVV.

Worth noting for this clonotype: A much larger clone differs from this one at a single base, so this may be a read error. The chain combines TRBV3-1 with TRBJ2-2, with D hard to call. The CDR3 loop spans 16 amino acids. V shed 1 base and J shed 1 base, with 10 bases lying between them. Germline V lookup: CDR1 LGHDT, CDR2 YNNKEL (reference sequence). The CDR3 loop reads CASSQVGKRNTGELFF. CDR3 nucleotide sequence: TGTGCCAGCAGCCAAGTAGGGAAAAGGAACACCGGGGAGCTGTTTTTT.

This clonotype was seen a handful of times. V is TRBV10-3 and J is TRBJ1-1; no clear D gene. The V gene's germline CDR1 is ENHRY and CDR2 SYGVKD. The V end lost 10 bases, the J end lost 5 bases, and 17 bases lay between the germline ends. The CDR3 totals 13 residues. CDR3 nucleotide sequence: TGTGCCACGAGGGAGGGTGGGAGTACTGAAGCTTTCTTT. As protein: CATREGGSTEAFF.

The V and J genes are TRBV5-1 and TRBJ2-6; D unclear. Trimming cost V 3 bases and J 0 bases, with 13 bases left between them. CDR1 SGHRS and CDR2 YFSETQ come from the germline V gene. This CDR3 spans 17 amino acids. CDR3 sequence (DNA): TGCGCCAGCAGCTCGGAACCGGGCAGCTCTGGGGCCAACGTCCTGACTTTC. This encodes CASSSEPGSSGANVLTF.

This clonotype was counted many times. The chain combines TRBV5-5 with TRBJ2-1; D is undetermined. Trimming took off 0 bases at V and 2 bases at J, with 9 bases between the two ends. The CDR3 is 15 residues long. The germline V gene has CDR1 SGHKS and CDR2 YYEKEE (reference sequence). CDR3 protein: CASSLGAPTYNEQFF. CDR3 coding DNA: TGTGCCAGCAGCTTGGGAGCTCCAACCTACAATGAGCAGTTCTTC.

This clonotype was seen only a few times. The chain combines TRBV12-3 or TRBV12-4 with TRBJ2-1; D possibly uses TRBD1 or TRBD2 (5 bases each). The CDR3 consists of 15 residues. Trimming pared 6 bases from V and 10 bases from J, leaving 22 bases between. The CDR3 spells CASRPPRDPLWEQFF. The CDR3 bases are TGTGCCAGCAGGCCCCCCCGGGACCCACTATGGGAGCAGTTCTTC.

The chain combines TRBV28 with TRBJ2-1, with 9 bases matching TRBD2. Germline V gene sequence: CDR1 MDHEN, CDR2 SYDVKM. The CDR3 consists of 16 residues. The V and J ends lost 1 base and 7 bases, in that order; junction bases with no gene match: 8. The CDR3 loop reads CASSLLLTSGSNEQFF. The CDR3 DNA sequence: TGTGCCAGCAGTTTATTATTGACTAGCGGATCAAATGAGCAGTTCTTC.